These 30 T cell receptor beta chains came from one sample sequenced in a study of blood T cell repertoires in COVID-19. TCRdb keeps only in-frame clones here, not all; method: immunoSEQ multiplex PCR. The sample carries roughly 500,000 clones, 85% to 90% recorded once. Sequenced: peripheral blood. These receptors were collected from a man aged 18 to 30 with COVID-19, enrolled during active disease.

The V and J genes are TRBV2 and TRBJ1-1; tentatively, D is TRBD1 (5 bases). Trimming cost V 7 bases and J 1 base, with 10 bases left between them. This CDR3 has 13 amino acids. Germline-derived CDR1 and CDR2 are SNHLY and FYNNEI. The CDR3 sequence: CASKVGGNTEAFF. The CDR3, as DNA: TGTGCCAGCAAGGTGGGGGGGAACACTGAAGCTTTCTTT.

The chain combines TRBV27 with TRBJ2-7, with TRBD2 as a possible D gene (7 bases). CDR1 and CDR2 (germline): MNHEY, SMNVEV (reference sequence). CDR3 length: 18 residues. V lost 3 bases and J 1 base, leaving 22 bases between the germline ends. The CDR3 DNA follows: TGTGCCAGCAGTTTTGTGGGCGGCGTAGGGGGGGGGTCCTACGAGCAGTACTTC. This encodes CASSFVGGVGGGSYEQYF.

The chain combines TRBV7-9 with TRBJ1-2, with D maybe TRBD1 (5 bases). The CDR3 runs to 13 residues. Trimming left V 5 bases short and J 4 bases short, with 11 bases between. Per germline, CDR1 SEHNR and CDR2 FQNEAQ (reference sequence). Written as DNA, the CDR3 is TGTGCCAGCAGCGCCACAGGTGCCTATGGCTACACCTTC. This translates into CASSATGAYGYTF.

The V gene is TRBV23-1, the J gene TRBJ1-2; D may be TRBD1 (6 bases). TRBV23-1 is identified as an open reading frame with a role that is uncertain. This CDR3 has 19 amino acids. Trimming stripped 4 bases from V and 0 bases from J, with 24 bases between. CDR3 amino acids: CASSRSDRLATRTNYGYTF. In nucleotides, the CDR3 is TGCGCCAGCAGTCGCAGTGACAGGCTAGCAACTAGGACTAACTATGGCTACACCTTC.

The rearrangement links TRBV2 to TRBJ1-2, with D possibly TRBD1 on 6 matching bases. Trimming stripped 5 bases from V and 7 bases from J, with 11 bases between. The CDR3 runs 12 residues. CDR1 SNHLY and CDR2 FYNNEI come from the germline V gene. CDR3 residues: CASSTSQGGYTF. The CDR3 coding sequence is TGTGCCAGCAGTACCTCACAGGGTGGCTACACCTTC. The variable domain in full, completed from reference TRBV2 and TRBJ1-2, reads EPEVTQTPSHQVTQMGQEVILRCVPISNHLYFYWYRQILGQKVEFLVSFYNNEISEKSEIFDDQFSVERPDGSNFTLKIRSTKLEDSAMYFCASSTSQGGYTFGSGTRLTVV.

The chain combines TRBV19 with TRBJ1-4; a weak D match, TRBD1 (6 bases). V dropped 7 bases and J dropped 3 bases, with 12 bases sitting between them. The length of the CDR3 is 14 residues. Germline V gene sequence: CDR1 LNHDA, CDR2 SQIVND (reference sequence). Here the CDR3 reads CASNGGNANEKLFF. For the CDR3, the DNA is TGTGCCAGTAATGGGGGCAACGCTAATGAAAAACTGTTTTTT.

The rearrangement links TRBV6-5 to TRBJ1-3, with a possible D match to TRBD1 (5 bases). Germline CDR1 reads MNHEY; CDR2 reads SVGAGI. The V and J ends lost 0 bases and 0 bases respectively, with 9 bases between them. The CDR3 has 16 residues. CDR3 amino acids: CASSYSSGLSGNTIYF. As DNA, the CDR3 is TGTGCCAGCAGTTACTCGTCGGGACTCTCTGGAAACACCATATATTTT.

The V call is TRBV7-9, the J call TRBJ1-1, with 9 bases lining up with TRBD1. There are 15 residues in the CDR3. Germline values: CDR1 SEHNR, CDR2 FQNEAQ (reference sequence). V lost 5 bases, J lost 5 bases, and 9 bases stayed unmatched. The CDR3 DNA is TGTGCCAGCAGCAACAACAGGGGGCGGGAGACTGAAGCTTTCTTT. Its protein is CASSNNRGRETEAFF.

The chain employs TRBV5-1 and TRBJ1-2, with 7 bases fitting TRBD1. The J segment lost 4 bases and the V segment lost 0 bases, leaving 9 bases of the junction unmatched. Germline CDR1 SGHRS, CDR2 YFSETQ. The CDR3 is made up of 16 amino acids. CDR3 nucleotide sequence: TGCGCCAGCAGCTTGGGGTCACCGACAGGGATCTATGGCTACACCTTC. It translates to CASSLGSPTGIYGYTF.

The chain joins TRBV3-1 (or the pseudogene TRBV3-2) to TRBJ2-2; TRBD2 matches at 8 bases. The germline V gene has CDR1 LGHDT and CDR2 YNNKEL (reference sequence). V dropped 9 bases and J dropped 2; count of bases not matched to a gene: 5. The CDR3 length is 14 residues. The CDR3 DNA sequence: TGTGCCAGTAGCGGGGAGGGAAACACCGGGGAGCTGTTTTTT. Amino acid sequence: CASSGEGNTGELFF.

The rearrangement joins TRBV6-5 to TRBJ1-2; 9 bases fit TRBD1. Germline CDR1 reads MNHEY; CDR2 reads SVGAGI. The junction had 9 bases not matched to a gene; V was cut back by 7 bases and J by 6 bases. The CDR3 contains 14 residues. The CDR3 reads CASKPGTGSDGYTF. In DNA form, the CDR3 reads TGTGCCAGCAAACCCGGGACAGGGTCTGATGGCTACACCTTC.

The rearrangement uses TRBV9 and TRBJ2-2; tentative D call: TRBD2 (5 bases). CDR3 size: 15 residues. CDR1 and CDR2 (germline): SGDLS, YYNGEE. Trimming shortened V by 4 bases and J by 8 bases, and 18 bases separated the two germline ends. CDR3: CASSPDGPGMGELFF. For the CDR3, the DNA is TGTGCCAGCAGCCCGGACGGACCGGGGATGGGGGAGCTGTTTTTT.

The chain employs TRBV5-1 and TRBJ1-1, with D uncertain. The CDR3 has 13 residues. Per the germline V gene, CDR1 is SGHRS and CDR2 is YFSETQ. V was cut by 3 bases and J by 4 bases, with 10 bases left in between. CDR3 sequence (DNA): TGCGCCAGCAGCTATTCCCAAGCCACTGAAGCTTTCTTT. Its translation: CASSYSQATEAFF.

This clone occurred a few times. The chain carries TRBV7-9 and TRBJ1-2, with no clear D. The V and J ends lost 5 bases and 0 bases respectively, with 16 bases between them. This CDR3 comprises 16 residues. Germline CDR1 SEHNR, CDR2 FQNEAQ (reference sequence). The CDR3 DNA is TGTGCCAGCAGCCGTCTATTAGAAATAGCTAACTATGGCTACACCTTC. This sequence encodes CASSRLLEIANYGYTF.

Only a few counts were recorded for this clone. The V gene is TRBV9, the J gene TRBJ2-1, with a weak D call TRBD2 (6 bases). V was cut by 1 base and J by 5 bases, with 13 bases left in between. CDR3 size: 15 residues. Germline CDR1 SGDLS, CDR2 YYNGEE. CDR3 DNA sequence: TGTGCCAGCAGCGTATCAGGGCGGGAAGACAATGAGCAGTTCTTC. Encoded protein: CASSVSGREDNEQFF. Filled out from reference TRBV9 and TRBJ2-1, the complete variable domain reads DSGVTQTPKHLITATGQRVTLRCSPRSGDLSVYWYQQSLDQGLQFLIQYYNGEERAKGNILERFSAQQFPDLHSELNLSSLELGDSALYFCASSVSGREDNEQFFGPGTRLTVL.

This clone showed up just once. The CDR3 reads CASSEAGLAGEQFF. DNA of the CDR3: TGTGCCAGCAGTGAAGCAGGACTAGCCGGTGAGCAGTTCTTC. The V and J genes are TRBV2 and TRBJ2-1; 8 nucleotides match TRBD2. From germline, CDR1 is SNHLY and CDR2 FYNNEI. The CDR3 consists of 14 residues. V gave up 0 bases and J gave up 9 bases; unmatched junction bases: 4.

Notes on this clone: Other DNA sequences in the same sample also yield this CDR3. The V and J genes are TRBV24-1 and TRBJ2-2; D is possibly TRBD1 (5 bases). The CDR3 covers 14 residues. V lost 4 bases and J 4 bases, leaving 9 bases between the germline ends. Germline V gene data show CDR1 as KGHDR and CDR2 as SFDVKD. CDR3 nucleotide sequence: TGTGCCACCAGTGACTCACAGGTCACCGGGGAGCTGTTTTTT. Protein sequence: CATSDSQVTGELFF.

The V gene is TRBV7-9, the J gene TRBJ1-1, with D perhaps matching TRBD1 (6 bases). Germline values: CDR1 SEHNR, CDR2 FQNEAQ (reference sequence). Trimming removed 5 bases from V and 10 bases from J, with 17 bases in between. This CDR3 spans 13 amino acids. The DNA of the CDR3 is TGTGCCAGCAGCCAAACCGGGACACAGGTAGCTTTCTTT. Protein sequence: CASSQTGTQVAFF. Supplemented by reference TRBV7-9 and TRBJ1-1, the full variable domain reads DTGVSQNPRHKITKRGQNVTFRCDPISEHNRLYWYRQTLGQGPEFLTYFQNEAQLEKSRLLSDRFSAERPKGSFSTLEIQRTEQGDSAMYLCASSQTGTQVAFFGQGTRLTVV.

V and J are TRBV2 and TRBJ2-5, with D possibly being TRBD1 (6 bases). V lost 7 bases to trimming and J lost 4 bases, with 10 bases between them. The CDR3 covers 12 residues. CDR1 and CDR2 from the germline V gene are SNHLY and FYNNEI. The CDR3 nucleotides are TGTGCCAGCACTGGACAGTTAGAGACCCAGTACTTC. It specifies CASTGQLETQYF.

This clone was recorded once. The chain joins TRBV5-4 to TRBJ1-2; weak D call: TRBD1 (5 bases). The V end lost 2 bases, the J end lost 4 bases, and 9 bases lay between the germline ends. This CDR3 comprises 13 residues. Germline V gives CDR1 SGHNT, CDR2 YYREEE (reference sequence). CDR3 sequence reads: CASSFQGGYGYTF. The CDR3 bases are TGTGCCAGCAGCTTTCAGGGTGGCTATGGCTACACCTTC.

V gene TRBV6-5 combines with J gene TRBJ2-5; possible D gene TRBD1, 6 bases. This CDR3 is 13 amino acids long. Germline V gene sequence: CDR1 MNHEY, CDR2 SVGAGI. With 6 bases removed from V and 5 bases from J, the gap between germline ends came to 13 bases. The CDR3 region has the DNA TGTGCCAGCAGCCTGCAGGGGTGGGAGACCCAGTACTTC. Translated, it gives CASSLQGWETQYF.

The chain employs TRBV24-1 and TRBJ2-7; tentatively, D is TRBD1 (8 bases). The CDR3 is made up of 15 amino acids. Per germline, CDR1 KGHDR and CDR2 SFDVKD. V was trimmed by 4 bases and J by 6 bases, leaving 18 bases between them. Here the CDR3 reads CATSESGTGRSEQYF. For the CDR3, the DNA is TGTGCCACCAGTGAAAGCGGGACAGGCCGGAGCGAGCAGTACTTC.

About this clone itself: This specimen includes other DNA sequences encoding the same CDR3. This sequence joins TRBV15 and TRBJ1-4; 7 bases fit TRBD1. Germline-derived CDR1 and CDR2 are LNHNV and YYDKDF (reference sequence). The CDR3 is 14 residues long. The V gene end was trimmed by 1 base and the J gene end by 4 bases; junction bases not matched to a gene: 0. CDR3 sequence (DNA): TGTGCCACCAGCAGAGGACAGGGTAATGAAAAACTGTTTTTT. Amino acids: CATSRGQGNEKLFF.

J is TRBJ2-1 and V is TRBV20-1; TRBD1 matches 11 bases. Per the germline V gene, CDR1 is DFQATT and CDR2 is SNEGSKA (reference sequence). Trimming cost V 3 bases and J 6 bases; bases outside gene matches: 22. The CDR3 consists of 20 residues. The CDR3 DNA is TGCAGTGCTAGTACCCTTCCGGGACAGGGGGAAGAGCGCGCTCTCAATGAGCAGTTCTTC. It yields the protein CSASTLPGQGEERALNEQFF.

The chain couples TRBV7-3 to TRBJ2-1; D gene ambiguous. This CDR3 region has 14 residues. Germline CDR1 SGHTA, CDR2 FQGTGA. V lost 5 bases, J lost 0 bases, and 8 bases lay in between. The CDR3 sequence: CASSPRGSYNEQFF. In nucleotides, the CDR3 is TGTGCCAGCAGCCCCCGCGGCTCCTACAATGAGCAGTTCTTC.

The chain uses TRBV7-6 and TRBJ1-6; D gene ambiguous. Germline assignment: CDR1 SGHVS and CDR2 FNYEAQ. The CDR3 has 12 amino acids. V shed 6 bases and J shed 7 bases, with 7 bases lying between them. The CDR3, as DNA: TGTGCCAGCAGTTCAAGCAATTCACCCCTCCACTTT. As protein: CASSSSNSPLHF.

V is TRBV29-1 and J is TRBJ1-2, with a tentative D call TRBD1 (5 bases). The germline V gene encodes CDR1 SQVTM and CDR2 ANQGSEA. V lost 5 bases and J 1 base, leaving 11 bases between the germline ends. CDR3 length equals 13 residues. Written as DNA, the CDR3 is TGCAGCGTTCGACAGCTATTTAACTATGGCTACACCTTC. Its protein is CSVRQLFNYGYTF.

CDR3 region: CASRLTSGLNTDTQYF. Written as DNA, the CDR3 is TGTGCCAGCAGGCTGACCTCGGGACTCAACACAGATACGCAGTATTTT. The chain combines TRBV11-2 with TRBJ2-3, with D perhaps TRBD2 (6 bases). Per the germline V gene, CDR1 is SGHAT and CDR2 is FQNNGV. V lost 6 bases and J lost 2, with 18 bases in between. This CDR3 contains 16 residues.

The chain joins TRBV6-5 to TRBJ1-6; TRBD1 might be the D (5 bases). Germline V gene data show CDR1 as MNHEY and CDR2 as SVGAGI. Trimming pared 6 bases from V and 5 bases from J, leaving 8 bases between. There are 13 residues in the CDR3. This CDR3 reads CASRMTDNSPLHF. Written as DNA, the CDR3 is TGTGCCAGCAGGATGACAGATAATTCACCCCTCCACTTT.

The V and J genes are TRBV28 and TRBJ2-5; the match to TRBD1 covers 8 bases. The CDR3 has 15 amino acids. V shed 7 bases, J shed 7 bases, and the junction held 14 bases outside the gene matches. Germline CDR1 is MDHEN and CDR2 is SYDVKM. In DNA form, the CDR3 reads TGTGCCAGCACCGACGACAGGGGATTTCGCGGGACCCAGTACTTC. Protein product: CASTDDRGFRGTQYF.